This record covers a single T cell receptor beta chain. Its antigen is currently unknown. The material for each subset, its genomic DNA, was split evenly across several immunoSEQ plates. Repertoires were generated with immunoSEQ multiplex PCR, while TCRdb's copy carries only in-frame clones and drops some. The table includes about 490,000 clones, about three quarters detected once. The source of the sample is a study of shared clonotypes between healthy human individuals. Broader study findings: Only a few donors were included, so the genetic and exposure-history diversity represented was limited. The authors expected sequencing depth to affect clonotype sharing among donors.

The CDR3 covers 13 residues. V lost 5 bases and J 6 bases, leaving 14 bases between the germline ends. Germline V CDR1 and CDR2: MGHDK, SYGVNS. The source of this sequence is a woman aged 40 to 50 in good health. Some clones in this sample may be carry-over from other donors' samples. The rearrangement uses TRBV25-1 and TRBJ2-7; TRBD1 or TRBD2 may be the D gene (6 bases each). Sequencing was carried out using PBMCs. In nucleotides, the CDR3 is TGTGCCAGCAGTTCGGGGGCTGGTATCGAGCAGTACTTC. It is translated as CASSSGAGIEQYF.